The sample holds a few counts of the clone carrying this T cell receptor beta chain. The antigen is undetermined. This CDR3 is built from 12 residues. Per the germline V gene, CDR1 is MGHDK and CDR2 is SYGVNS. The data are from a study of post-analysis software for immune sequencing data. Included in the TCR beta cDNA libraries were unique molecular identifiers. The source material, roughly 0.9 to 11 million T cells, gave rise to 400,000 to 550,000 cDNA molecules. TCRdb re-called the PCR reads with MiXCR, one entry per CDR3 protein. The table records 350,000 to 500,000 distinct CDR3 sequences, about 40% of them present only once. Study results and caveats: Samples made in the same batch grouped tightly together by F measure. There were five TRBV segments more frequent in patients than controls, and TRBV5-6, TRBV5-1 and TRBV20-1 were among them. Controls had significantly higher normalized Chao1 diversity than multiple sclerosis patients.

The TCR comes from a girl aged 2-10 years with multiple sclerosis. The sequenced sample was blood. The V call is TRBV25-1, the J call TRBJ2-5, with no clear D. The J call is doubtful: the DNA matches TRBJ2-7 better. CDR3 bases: TGTGCCAGCAGTGCAGCTTACTACGAGCAGTACTTC. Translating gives CASSAAYYEQYF.